These T cell receptor beta chains were read from a single sample in a study of shared clonotypes between healthy human individuals. TCRdb's copy holds only in-frame clones and misses some; the assay was immunoSEQ multiplex PCR. This sample carries about 2 million clones, about 94% of them seen once, and the ten largest clones take roughly 1%. Sequencing was carried out using naive CD8+ T cells sorted from blood. These receptor sequences come from a man younger than 35 in good health. The CDR3 runs from the conserved cysteine through the conserved F or W. D genes are given only for firm matches. Some rows have no size entry. The others give once, few or many, or a class for an expanded clone.

cdr3_aa,cdr3_nt,j_call,clone_size,v_call,d_call
CASSLALAGGQETQYF,TGTGCCAGCAGCTTGGCCCTAGCGGGGGGCCAAGAGACCCAGTACTTC,TRBJ2-5,-,TRBV5-4,TRBD2
CASSLAGVGETQYF,TGTGCCAGCAGCCTAGCGGGAGTCGGAGAGACCCAGTACTTC,TRBJ2-5,-,TRBV13,TRBD2
CASSPGTGVNSPLHF,TGCGCCAGCAGCCCCGGGACAGGGGTTAATTCACCCCTCCACTTT,TRBJ1-6,-,TRBV4-3,TRBD1
CASSHQENTEAFF,TGTGCCAGCAGCCATCAGGAGAACACTGAAGCTTTCTTT,TRBJ1-1,-,TRBV7-9,-
CASSFELAPYNEQFF,TGTGCCAGCAGTTTCGAGCTAGCTCCCTACAATGAGCAGTTCTTC,TRBJ2-1,-,TRBV2,-
CASSSLLSNQPQHF,TGTGCCAGCAGTTCCCTACTTAGCAATCAGCCCCAGCATTTT,TRBJ1-5,few,TRBV27,-
CASSQVGPRQEGYSNQPQHF,TGCGCCAGCAGCCAAGTGGGACCGAGACAGGAGGGTTATAGCAATCAGCCCCAGCATTTT,TRBJ1-5,-,TRBV4-3,-
CASSYVGGADTQYF,TGTGCCAGCAGTTACGTGGGAGGGGCAGATACGCAGTATTTT,TRBJ2-3,few,TRBV6-5,TRBD2
CASSYSAANYGYTF,TGTGCCAGCAGTTACTCGGCAGCCAATTATGGCTACACCTTC,TRBJ1-2,-,TRBV6-5,-
CASSPLPDSVTYEQYF,TGTGCCAGCAGTCCCCTGCCTGACAGCGTTACCTACGAGCAGTACTTC,TRBJ2-7,-,TRBV27,-
CASSSSGQGPYEQYF,TGTGCCAGCAGTTCCTCCGGGCAGGGTCCCTACGAGCAGTACTTC,TRBJ2-7,-,TRBV27,-
CASSPWTGQNYGYTF,TGTGCCAGCAGCCCTTGGACAGGGCAGAACTATGGCTACACCTTC,TRBJ1-2,-,TRBV5-8,TRBD1
CASSFFRGPGTGELFF,TGTGCCAGCAGCTTCTTTCGGGGGCCTGGCACCGGGGAGCTGTTTTTT,TRBJ2-2,-,TRBV13,-
CASRTTEEAFF,TGTGCCAGCAGGACTACAGAGGAAGCTTTCTTT,TRBJ1-1,-,TRBV27,-
CASTQGALEAFF,TGTGCCAGTACACAGGGGGCTTTAGAGGCTTTCTTT,TRBJ1-1,-,TRBV6-6,TRBD1
CASSEIGRGADTQYF,TGTGCCAGCAGTGAAATAGGGCGGGGCGCAGATACGCAGTATTTT,TRBJ2-3,-,TRBV6-1,-
CASSIRTGPISRNQPQHF,TGTGCCAGTAGTATTAGGACAGGGCCCATTTCTCGGAATCAGCCCCAGCATTTT,TRBJ1-5,once,TRBV19,TRBD1
CASSLRTFYYGYTF,TGTGCCAGCAGTTTAAGGACATTTTACTATGGCTACACCTTC,TRBJ1-2,-,TRBV28,-
CASSPSPPLAGGLYNEQFF,TGTGCCAGCAGCCCTAGTCCCCCTCTAGCGGGAGGGCTCTACAATGAGCAGTTCTTC,TRBJ2-1,-,TRBV9,TRBD2
CASPRPQFGQDTQYF,TGTGCCAGCCCCAGACCTCAGTTTGGACAAGATACGCAGTATTTT,TRBJ2-3,-,TRBV6-1,-
CASRSLAGATDTQYF,TGCGCCAGCAGATCACTAGCGGGGGCCACAGATACGCAGTATTTT,TRBJ2-3,-,TRBV10-1,TRBD2
CASSYSGGDSYEQYF,TGTGCCAGCAGTTACTCGGGAGGAGACTCCTACGAGCAGTACTTC,TRBJ2-7,once,TRBV6-6,-
CASSREEISGANVLTF,TGTGCCAGTAGTAGGGAGGAAATCTCTGGGGCCAACGTCCTGACTTTC,TRBJ2-6,-,TRBV19,-
CASSLVAGNSADTQYF,TGTGCCAGCAGCTTAGTCGCAGGGAATTCCGCAGATACGCAGTATTTT,TRBJ2-3,-,TRBV7-9,-
CAWGSSGGSNEKLFF,TGTGCCTGGGGGTCCTCAGGGGGATCCAATGAAAAACTGTTTTTT,TRBJ1-4,-,TRBV30,TRBD1
CASSLPSYEQYF,TGTGCCAGCAGCCTTCCCTCCTACGAGCAGTACTTC,TRBJ2-7,-,TRBV5-8,-
CASRRQGDNSPLHF,TGTGCCAGCAGGAGACAGGGGGATAATTCACCCCTCCACTTT,TRBJ1-6,-,TRBV27,TRBD1
CASSLWGGAETQYF,TGTGCCAGCAGCTTATGGGGGGGCGCAGAGACCCAGTACTTC,TRBJ2-5,-,TRBV7-3,-
CASSLLNGEAFF,TGTGCCAGCAGCTTATTAAACGGTGAAGCTTTCTTT,TRBJ1-1,-,TRBV7-9,-
CASSLALGGEQYF,TGTGCCAGCAGCTTAGCGCTCGGGGGCGAGCAGTACTTC,TRBJ2-7,once,TRBV7-9,-
CASSLSRDEAFF,TGTGCCAGCAGTTTATCCCGTGATGAAGCTTTCTTT,TRBJ1-1,-,TRBV28,-
CASSLEGQVGYYNEQFF,TGTGCCAGCAGCTTAGAAGGACAGGTCGGGTACTACAATGAGCAGTTCTTC,TRBJ2-1,-,TRBV11-2,TRBD1
CASSLGQALPSGRETQYF,TGCGCCAGCAGCTTGGGACAGGCTTTACCGAGCGGGAGAGAGACCCAGTACTTC,TRBJ2-5,-,TRBV5-1,TRBD2
CASTGLAGVTNTGELFF,TGTGCCAGCACCGGACTAGCGGGGGTGACGAACACCGGGGAGCTGTTTTTT,TRBJ2-2,-,TRBV2,TRBD2
CASSVGGGYTEAFF,TGTGCCAGCAGCGTCGGCGGAGGTTACACTGAAGCTTTCTTT,TRBJ1-1,-,TRBV9,-
CASGHNTDTQYF,TGTGCCTCGGGCCACAACACAGATACGCAGTATTTT,TRBJ2-3,-,TRBV2,-
CASSPILIGGTQAEQFF,TGTGCCAGCAGCCCGATCTTGATCGGGGGAACACAGGCTGAGCAGTTCTTC,TRBJ2-1,-,TRBV7-8,-
CASSLYASRGNEQFF,TGTGCCAGCAGTTTATACGCCTCCCGGGGCAATGAGCAGTTCTTC,TRBJ2-1,-,TRBV28,-
CASRLAGGRSYEQYF,TGTGCCAGCAGGCTAGCGGGGGGGCGCTCCTACGAGCAGTACTTC,TRBJ2-7,-,TRBV28,TRBD2
CASSLELGNEQFF,TGTGCCAGCAGCCTCGAACTAGGGAATGAGCAGTTCTTC,TRBJ2-1,-,TRBV13,-